These 5 T cell receptor beta chains share one sample of origin, sequenced in a study of shared clonotypes between healthy human individuals. This table comes from immunoSEQ multiplex PCR, and its TCRdb copy is limited to in-frame clones, with some not included. The sample has under 1,100,000 clones, around 74% seen once; the top ten hold about 1.4%. Input material: memory CD4+ T cells sorted from blood. The subset was: CD45RA-negative fraction. These receptors all come from a young man in good health.

The gene calls are TRBV7-2 and TRBJ1-4, with D maybe TRBD1 (5 bases). Trimming shortened V by 1 base and J by 11 bases, and 11 bases separated the two germline ends. CDR1 is SGHTA, CDR2 FQGNSA, per germline. CDR3 length: 13 residues. The CDR3 sequence: CASSLEPGKKLFF. The CDR3 nucleotides read TGTGCCAGCAGCTTAGAGCCAGGGAAGAAACTGTTTTTT.

This chain links TRBV7-8 with TRBJ1-5, with D tentatively TRBD1 (6 bases). V lost 1 base, J lost 3 bases, and 22 bases lay in between. The CDR3 loop spans 19 amino acids. CDR1 is SGHVS and CDR2 is FQNEAQ in the germline V gene. The CDR3 protein is CASSLGPRPPQGVNQPQHF. CDR3 in DNA: TGTGCCAGCAGCTTAGGCCCCCGGCCCCCACAGGGAGTCAATCAGCCCCAGCATTTT.

With respect to this clone: The sample contains more than one DNA sequence encoding this CDR3. This rearrangement joins TRBV19 to TRBJ2-7; the D is unclear. The CDR3 consists of 13 residues. Trimming removed 1 base at V and 3 bases at J, with 7 bases between. Germline V gene lookup returns CDR1 LNHDA and CDR2 SQIVND (reference sequence). CDR3 residues: CASSIGSGYEQYF. In DNA, the CDR3 is TGTGCCAGTAGTATAGGTTCAGGCTACGAGCAGTACTTC.

This clone was recorded a few times. V usage is TRBV25-1 and J usage is TRBJ1-2; TRBD1 matches 10 bases. In germline, CDR1 is MGHDK, CDR2 SYGVNS. V gave up 4 bases and J gave up 8 bases; unmatched junction bases: 10. The CDR3 is made up of 15 amino acids. This CDR3 is CASSGDRGILGGYTF. DNA for the CDR3: TGTGCCAGCAGTGGGGACAGGGGTATCTTGGGCGGCTACACCTTC.

The chain joins TRBV14 to TRBJ1-2; D is undetermined. The V gene lost 1 base and the J gene lost 4 bases, with 7 bases spanning the gap. The germline V gene encodes CDR1 SGHDN and CDR2 FVKESK. There are 13 residues in the CDR3. The CDR3 bases are TGTGCCAGCAGCCAAGCAGTTCTCTATGGCTACACCTTC. The encoded protein is CASSQAVLYGYTF. The variable domain in full, completed from reference TRBV14 and TRBJ1-2, reads EAGVTQFPSHSVIEKGQTVTLRCDPISGHDNLYWYRRVMGKEIKFLLHFVKESKQDESGMPNNRFLAERTGGTYSTLKVQPAELEDSGVYFCASSQAVLYGYTFGSGTRLTVV.